This T cell receptor (beta chain) was recorded in a study of spatial heterogeneity in lung cancer. Overall study context: Beta-chain sequences consistently outnumbered alpha-chain sequences in detection.

In its sample, this clonotype ranks as medium-sized. Every individual TCR cDNA molecule carried its own unique molecular identifier, which allowed correction of PCR and sequencing errors. TCRdb re-called the 5' RACE reads with MiXCR, one entry per CDR3 protein. The table lists about 1,500 distinct CDR3 sequences, 7.8% of them singletons, with 10% to 13% in the top ten. Indicated time point: sample taken at primary tumor resection. Unsorted samples of tumor, nontumor lung or frozen PBMC had their whole RNA sequenced. Patients with untreated early-stage non-small cell lung cancer, numbering 72, were the donors. Deletions cut 3 bases from V and 0 bases from J, with 8 bases between. CDR3 length: 14 amino acids.

This sequence originates from a female donor with early-stage non-small cell lung cancer. V is TRBV12-3 or TRBV12-4 and J is TRBJ1-1; D not resolved. Source: normal lung tissue next to the tumor, taken at surgery. The CDR3 loop reads CASSFFGLNTEAFF. In nucleotides, the CDR3 is TGTGCCAGCAGTTTTTTCGGTTTGAACACTGAAGCTTTCTTT.